Shown below are 22 T cell receptor beta chains from a single sample sequenced in a study of blood T cell repertoires in COVID-19. The assay was immunoSEQ multiplex PCR, and TCRdb's table has in-frame clones only and misses some. The table records fewer than 200,000 clones, around 77% of them present only once. The sequenced sample consisted of peripheral blood. All receptors derive from a man in his 70s with active or convalescent COVID-19.

This clone has a count of ten or more. The chain joins TRBV2 to TRBJ2-2, with TRBD2 matching 12 bases. The CDR3 covers 16 residues. Per germline, CDR1 SNHLY and CDR2 FYNNEI. V shed 7 bases, J shed 7 bases, and the junction held 10 bases outside the gene matches. The CDR3 is CASKKLAGGNVGELFF. DNA of the CDR3: TGTGCCAGCAAAAAACTAGCGGGAGGTAATGTCGGGGAGCTGTTTTTT.

CDR3 amino acids: CASSPREGVGQPQHF. The CDR3, as DNA: TGTGCCAGCAGCCCCCGAGAGGGGGTGGGTCAGCCCCAGCATTTT. The rearrangement joins TRBV9 to TRBJ1-5, with TRBD1 as a possible D gene (6 bases). This CDR3 contains 15 residues. Trimming took off 4 bases at V and 6 bases at J, with 17 bases between the two ends. Germline CDR1 SGDLS, CDR2 YYNGEE.

This clone came up a few times. CDR3 in amino acids: CASSPAVGPHGGYTF. The DNA for the CDR3 is TGTGCCAGCAGCCCCGCCGTTGGTCCCCATGGCGGCTACACCTTC. V usage is TRBV7-9 and J usage is TRBJ1-2, with no clear D. Germline CDR1 is SEHNR and CDR2 is FQNEAQ (reference sequence). The CDR3 is 15 amino acids. The ends were cut back, 5 bases at V and 8 bases at J, with 21 bases in the middle.

This clone was counted a single time. The chain carries TRBV13 and TRBJ1-1; possibly TRBD1 for D (5 bases). From germline, CDR1 is PRHDT and CDR2 FYEKMQ (reference sequence). V lost 0 bases to trimming and J lost 7 bases, with 18 bases between them. This CDR3 is built from 16 residues. Written as DNA, the CDR3 is TGTGCCAGCAGCTTAGGCCGGGGCTCGGAGGGAGATGAAGCTTTCTTT. It yields the protein CASSLGRGSEGDEAFF. Combining the CDR3 with reference TRBV13 and TRBJ1-1 gives the whole variable domain AAGVIQSPRHLIKEKRETATLKCYPIPRHDTVYWYQQGPGQDPQFLISFYEKMQSDKGSIPDRFSAQQFSDYHSELNMSSLELGDSALYFCASSLGRGSEGDEAFFGQGTRLTVV.

This rearrangement joins TRBV5-1 to TRBJ2-1, with 9 bases lining up with TRBD2. The CDR3 runs 15 residues. V shed 2 bases, J shed 9 bases, and the junction held 9 bases outside the gene matches. Germline V gives CDR1 SGHRS, CDR2 YFSETQ. CDR3 sequence (DNA): TGCGCCAGCAGCTTCAGGGTAGCGGGAGATGGTGAGCAGTTCTTC. Protein: CASSFRVAGDGEQFF. Supplemented by reference TRBV5-1 and TRBJ2-1, the full variable domain reads KAGVTQTPRYLIKTRGQQVTLSCSPISGHRSVSWYQQTPGQGLQFLFEYFSETQRNKGNFPGRFSGRQFSNSRSEMNVSTLELGDSALYLCASSFRVAGDGEQFFGPGTRLTVL.

V gene TRBV18 combines with J gene TRBJ1-1; 7 bases match TRBD1. The CDR3 has 17 amino acids. Trimming took 1 base from V and 4 from J; bases not matched to a gene: 12. From germline, CDR1 is KGHSH and CDR2 LQKENI. CDR3 sequence: CASSPLNLIDRATEAFF. The CDR3 coding sequence is TGTGCCAGCTCACCACTTAATCTTATCGACAGGGCCACTGAAGCTTTCTTT.

DNA for the CDR3: TGTGCCAGCAGCCTTGGCCTCAGCTACACCTTC. This sequence encodes CASSLGLSYTF. This chain uses TRBV3-1 (or the pseudogene TRBV3-2) with TRBJ1-2; unclear D gene. The CDR3 contains 11 residues. With 4 bases removed from V and 9 bases from J, the gap between germline ends came to 9 bases. Germline values: CDR1 LGHDT, CDR2 YNNKEL (reference sequence).

The chain couples TRBV7-2 to TRBJ2-1, with 8 positions matching TRBD2. From germline, CDR1 is SGHTA and CDR2 FQGNSA. The CDR3 contains 15 residues. The junction had 5 bases not matched to a gene; V was cut back by 3 bases and J by 4 bases. CDR3 residues: CASSLQAGEYNEQFF. The CDR3 region has the DNA TGTGCCAGCAGCTTGCAAGCGGGGGAGTACAATGAGCAGTTCTTC.

This chain connects TRBV9 to TRBJ1-1, with 9 bases identical to TRBD1. The CDR3 runs 14 residues. CDR1 and CDR2 from the germline V gene are SGDLS and YYNGEE. V lost 3 bases and J lost 4; bases outside the gene matches: 4. CDR3 nucleotides: TGTGCCAGCAGCGGACCGACAGGGGGCACTGAAGCTTTCTTT. It specifies CASSGPTGGTEAFF.

This clone was recorded once. The rearrangement links TRBV9 to TRBJ1-1, with 11 positions matching TRBD1. This CDR3 region has 15 residues. CDR1 is SGDLS, CDR2 YYNGEE, per germline. V shed 1 base, J shed 3 bases, and the junction held 2 bases outside the gene matches. The CDR3, as DNA: TGTGCCAGCAGCGTAAGGGGACAGGGGGACACTGAAGCTTTCTTT. It specifies CASSVRGQGDTEAFF.

The chain combines TRBV5-1 with TRBJ1-1; 8 positions match TRBD1. This CDR3 is 14 amino acids long. V shed 6 bases, J shed 1 base, and the junction held 5 bases outside the gene matches. The germline V gene encodes CDR1 SGHRS and CDR2 YFSETQ. The CDR3 region is CASNPQGGNTEAFF. CDR3 in DNA: TGCGCCAGCAACCCACAGGGGGGGAACACTGAAGCTTTCTTT.

This rearrangement joins TRBV2 to TRBJ2-2, with 8 bases aligning to TRBD2. V shed 8 bases and J 3 bases; nucleotides not matched to a gene: 5. The CDR3 runs to 14 residues. Germline CDR1 and CDR2: SNHLY and FYNNEI. The CDR3: CASVSGEYTGELFF. The CDR3 DNA is TGTGCCAGCGTTAGCGGGGAATACACCGGGGAGCTGTTTTTT.

The gene calls are TRBV28 and TRBJ2-2; D may be TRBD2 (5 bases). Per the germline V gene, CDR1 is MDHEN and CDR2 is SYDVKM. This CDR3 has 16 residues. Deletions cut 1 base from V and 7 bases from J, with 16 bases between. CDR3 nucleotide sequence: TGTGCCAGCAGTTTATCCCGGAGCGGAGGTGGCGGGGAGCTGTTTTTT. It is translated as CASSLSRSGGGGELFF.

J is TRBJ1-2 and V is TRBV4-1, with 9 nucleotides matching TRBD1. This CDR3 is built from 16 residues. V shed 1 base, J shed 6 bases, and the junction held 9 bases outside the gene matches. CDR1 is MGHRA and CDR2 is YSYEKL in the germline V gene. CDR3 sequence reads: CASSQGRPGQGNGYTF. DNA of the CDR3: TGCGCCAGCAGCCAAGGCCGACCGGGACAGGGAAATGGCTACACCTTC.

The V gene is TRBV6-1, the J gene TRBJ1-2; TRBD1 aligns across 11 bases. Germline CDR1 MNHNS, CDR2 SASEGT. Trimming cost V 5 bases and J 7 bases; bases outside gene matches: 9. The CDR3 length is 15 residues. The CDR3 sequence: CASSPRTGGEFGYTF. CDR3 sequence (DNA): TGTGCCAGCAGTCCAAGGACAGGGGGCGAGTTTGGCTACACCTTC.

The V gene is TRBV18, the J gene TRBJ2-6; maybe TRBD2 (5 bases). V was cut by 3 bases and J by 0 bases, with 6 bases left in between. Germline V gene data show CDR1 as KGHSH and CDR2 as LQKENI. The CDR3 length is 15 residues. Here the CDR3 reads CASSPRDSGANVLTF. In DNA, the CDR3 is TGTGCCAGCTCACCGAGGGACTCTGGGGCCAACGTCCTGACTTTC.

The rearrangement joins TRBV6-5 to TRBJ2-7; 10 positions agree with TRBD2. Trimming at V came to 7 bases and at J to 3 bases, leaving 6 bases not matched to a gene. The CDR3 has 14 residues. Germline V CDR1 and CDR2: MNHEY, SVGAGI. The CDR3 spells CASTKRGGFYEQYF. As DNA, the CDR3 is TGTGCCAGCACCAAGCGGGGGGGATTCTACGAGCAGTACTTC.

In this sample, this clone turned up once. The sample carries other DNA sequences with the same CDR3. This sequence joins TRBV2 and TRBJ1-2; 7 bases map to TRBD1. Trimming cost V 6 bases and J 5 bases; bases outside gene matches: 3. The CDR3 spans 12 residues. The germline gives CDR1 SNHLY, CDR2 FYNNEI. This CDR3 is CASRGQIYGYTF. The CDR3 DNA is TGTGCCAGCAGGGGACAGATATATGGCTACACCTTC. The full variable domain, its missing parts supplied by reference TRBV2 and TRBJ1-2, is EPEVTQTPSHQVTQMGQEVILRCVPISNHLYFYWYRQILGQKVEFLVSFYNNEISEKSEIFDDQFSVERPDGSNFTLKIRSTKLEDSAMYFCASRGQIYGYTFGSGTRLTVV.

The count of this clone is one. The gene calls are TRBV29-1 and TRBJ2-1, with 9 nucleotides matching TRBD2. The germline CDR1 and CDR2 sequences are SQVTM and ANQGSEA. The junction had 8 bases not matched to a gene; V was cut back by 8 bases and J by 6 bases. This CDR3 region has 13 residues. CDR3 in amino acids: CSTPGLATNEQFF. Here the CDR3 DNA reads TGCAGCACGCCGGGACTAGCTACCAATGAGCAGTTCTTC.

This clone appeared a few times. This chain joins TRBV9 and TRBJ1-2; 7 nucleotides align to TRBD1. CDR3 size: 14 residues. Trimming at V came to 0 bases and at J to 6 bases, leaving 5 bases not matched to a gene. CDR1 and CDR2 (germline): SGDLS, YYNGEE. The CDR3 is CASSVGGQAHGYTF. The CDR3, as DNA: TGTGCCAGCAGCGTAGGAGGACAGGCCCATGGCTACACCTTC.

The V and J genes are TRBV10-3 and TRBJ1-1, with 11 bases aligning to TRBD1. In germline, CDR1 is ENHRY, CDR2 SYGVKD. J lost 4 bases, V lost 3 bases, and 16 bases had no gene match. The CDR3 is 19 residues long. CDR3 in DNA: TGTGCCATCAGTGATCTTGATCCGGGACAGGGGGGGTTGGGCACTGAAGCTTTCTTT. Protein product: CAISDLDPGQGGLGTEAFF.

As to this clone: Relative to the germline gene, one junction end is altered; a read error may explain this. This sequence joins TRBV11-2 and TRBJ1-1; D possibly corresponds to TRBD1 (5 bases). The CDR3 has 14 amino acids. Germline-derived CDR1 and CDR2 are SGHAT and FQNNGV. CDR3: CASSPRTYNIEAFF. CDR3 sequence (DNA): TGTGCCAGCAGCCCTAGGACATACAACATTGAAGCTTTCTTT.